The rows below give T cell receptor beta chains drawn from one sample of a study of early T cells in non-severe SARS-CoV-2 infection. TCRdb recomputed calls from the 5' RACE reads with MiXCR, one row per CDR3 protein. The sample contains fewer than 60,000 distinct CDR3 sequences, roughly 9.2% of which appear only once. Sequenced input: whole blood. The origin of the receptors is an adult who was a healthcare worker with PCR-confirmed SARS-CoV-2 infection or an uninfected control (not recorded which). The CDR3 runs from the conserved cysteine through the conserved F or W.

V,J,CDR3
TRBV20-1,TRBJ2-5,CSAPGTAWETQYF
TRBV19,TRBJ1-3,CASTRGSPRFSGNTIYF
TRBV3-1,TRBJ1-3,CASSPPGPNSGNTIYF
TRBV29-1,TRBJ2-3,CSVVPNGGAGTDTQYF
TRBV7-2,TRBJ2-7,CASSADRDNYEQYF
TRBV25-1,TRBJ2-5,CASSEPAQETQYF
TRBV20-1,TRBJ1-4,CSARWGFGEKLFF
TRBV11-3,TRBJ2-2,CASSYGQAPEELFF
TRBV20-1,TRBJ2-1,CSADPLRQFF
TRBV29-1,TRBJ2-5,CSVEGTDQETQYF
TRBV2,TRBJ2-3,CASTGTAGVGTQYF
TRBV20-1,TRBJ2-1,CSARDSGTSNPYNEQFF
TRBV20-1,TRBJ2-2,CSANRANTGELFF
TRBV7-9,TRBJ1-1,CASSSGQGNTEAFF
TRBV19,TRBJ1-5,CASSPRTGPQPQHF
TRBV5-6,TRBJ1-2,CASSWGPGAFYGYTF
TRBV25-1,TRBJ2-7,CASTGRENPYEQYF
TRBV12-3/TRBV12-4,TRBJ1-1,CASRAGTEAFF
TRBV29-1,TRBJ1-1,CSVTGLNTEAFF
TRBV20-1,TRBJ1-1,CSAVGPGDTEAFF
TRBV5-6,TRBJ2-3,CASSFPGSDTQYF
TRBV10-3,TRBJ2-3,CAISATLAGGTDTQYF
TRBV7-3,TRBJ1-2,CASSPQGQGAATF
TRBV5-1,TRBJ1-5,CASSLEGQPQHF
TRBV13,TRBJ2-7,CASSSGGPYEQYF
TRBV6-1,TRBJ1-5,CASSEPFGGWQPQHF
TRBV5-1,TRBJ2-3,CASSLEAGSTDTQYF
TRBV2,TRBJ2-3,CASVERKDTQYF
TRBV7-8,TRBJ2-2,CASSLGRQGSTGELFF
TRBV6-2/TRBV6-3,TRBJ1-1,CASSKTPNTEAFF
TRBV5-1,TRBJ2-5,CASSLDSRAETQYF
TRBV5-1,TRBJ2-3,CASSLHSSTDTQYF
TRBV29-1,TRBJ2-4,CSVEREGPRQYF
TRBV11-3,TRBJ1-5,CASSLVGQGRDQPQHF
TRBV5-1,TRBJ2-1,CASSSPSGGAEGNEQFF
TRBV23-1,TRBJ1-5,CASSQSATCPVQPQHF